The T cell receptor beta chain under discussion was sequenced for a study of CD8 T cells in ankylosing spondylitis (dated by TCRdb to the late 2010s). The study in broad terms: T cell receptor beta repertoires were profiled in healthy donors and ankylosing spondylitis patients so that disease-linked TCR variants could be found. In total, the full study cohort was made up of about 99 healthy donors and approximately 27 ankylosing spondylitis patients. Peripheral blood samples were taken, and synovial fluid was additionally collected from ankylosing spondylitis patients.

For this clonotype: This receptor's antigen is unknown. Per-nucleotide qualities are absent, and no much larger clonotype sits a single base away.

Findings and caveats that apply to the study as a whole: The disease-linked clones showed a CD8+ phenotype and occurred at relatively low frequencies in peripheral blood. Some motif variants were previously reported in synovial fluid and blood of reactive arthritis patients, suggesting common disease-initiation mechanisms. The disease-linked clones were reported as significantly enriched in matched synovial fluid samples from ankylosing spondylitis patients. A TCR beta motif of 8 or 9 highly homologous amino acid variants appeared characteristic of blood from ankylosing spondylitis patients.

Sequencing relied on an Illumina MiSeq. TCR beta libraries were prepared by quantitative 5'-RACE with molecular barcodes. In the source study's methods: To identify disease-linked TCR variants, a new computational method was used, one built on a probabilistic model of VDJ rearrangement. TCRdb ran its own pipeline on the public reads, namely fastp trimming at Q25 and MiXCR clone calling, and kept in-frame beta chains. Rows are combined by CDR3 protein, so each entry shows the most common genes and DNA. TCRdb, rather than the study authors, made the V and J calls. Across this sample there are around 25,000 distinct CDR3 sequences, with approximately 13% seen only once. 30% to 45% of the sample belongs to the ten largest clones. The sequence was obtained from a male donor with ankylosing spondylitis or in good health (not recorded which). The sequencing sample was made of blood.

The nucleotides read TGTGCCAGCAGTCCCTCCGGGGGTCCTTTCTTCCCAAGCTCCTACAATGAGCAGTTCTTC. It translates as CASSPSGGPFFPSSYNEQFF. This receptor chain uses TRBV28 and TRBJ2-1; a tentative D call is TRBD2 (6 bases match). The germline ends are 26 bases apart after V is trimmed by 5 bases and J by 0 bases. The CDR3 runs 20 amino acids, cysteine and phenylalanine included. The read is trimmed to its CDR3 DNA, 60 bases read in frame from base 1. CDR1 and CDR2, per the germline V gene, are MDHEN and SYDVKM.